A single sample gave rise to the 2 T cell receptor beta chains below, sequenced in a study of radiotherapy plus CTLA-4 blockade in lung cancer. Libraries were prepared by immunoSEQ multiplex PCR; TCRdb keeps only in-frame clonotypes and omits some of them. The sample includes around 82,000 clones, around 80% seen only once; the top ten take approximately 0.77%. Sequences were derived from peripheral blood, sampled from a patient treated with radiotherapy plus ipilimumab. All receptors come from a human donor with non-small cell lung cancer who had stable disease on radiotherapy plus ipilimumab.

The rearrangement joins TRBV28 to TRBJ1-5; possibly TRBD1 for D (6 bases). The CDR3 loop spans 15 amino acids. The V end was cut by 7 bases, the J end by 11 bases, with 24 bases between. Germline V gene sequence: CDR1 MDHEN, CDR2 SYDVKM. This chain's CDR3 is CASNSQEGGGRAQHF. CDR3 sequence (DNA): TGTGCCAGCAACTCACAGGAGGGGGGAGGGAGAGCCCAGCATTTT.

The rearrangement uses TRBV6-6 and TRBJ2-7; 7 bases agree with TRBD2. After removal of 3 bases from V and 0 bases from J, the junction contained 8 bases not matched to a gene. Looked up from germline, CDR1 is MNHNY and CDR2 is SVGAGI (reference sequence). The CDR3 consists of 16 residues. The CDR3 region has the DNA TGTGCCAGCAGTTATGGGGGGGAAAGGATCTCCTACGAGCAGTACTTC. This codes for CASSYGGERISYEQYF.